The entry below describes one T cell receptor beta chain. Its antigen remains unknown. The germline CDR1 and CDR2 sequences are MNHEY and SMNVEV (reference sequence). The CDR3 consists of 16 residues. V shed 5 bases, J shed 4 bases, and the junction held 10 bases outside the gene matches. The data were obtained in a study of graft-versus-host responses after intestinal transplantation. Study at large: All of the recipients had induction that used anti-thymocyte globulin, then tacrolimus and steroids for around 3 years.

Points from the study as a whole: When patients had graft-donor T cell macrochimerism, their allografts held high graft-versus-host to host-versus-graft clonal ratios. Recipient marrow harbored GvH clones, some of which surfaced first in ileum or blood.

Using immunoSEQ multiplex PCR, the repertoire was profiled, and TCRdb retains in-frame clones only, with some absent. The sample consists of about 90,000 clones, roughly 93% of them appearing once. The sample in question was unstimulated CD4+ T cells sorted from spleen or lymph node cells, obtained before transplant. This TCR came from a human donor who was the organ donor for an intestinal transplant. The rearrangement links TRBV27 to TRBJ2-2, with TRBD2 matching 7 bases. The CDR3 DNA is TGTGCCAGCAGTGATTACGGGGGGAAAGGCACCGGGGAGCTGTTTTTT. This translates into CASSDYGGKGTGELFF.